The rows below give T cell receptor beta chains drawn from one sample of a study of metastatic and nonmetastatic thyroid tumors. TCRdb reanalyzed the PCR reads with MiXCR. The sample lists about 24,000 clones; around a fifth were seen once. Sequencing used blood. These receptors all come from a male donor with papillary thyroid cancer or a benign thyroid nodule (not recorded which). Some clones in this sample may be carry-over from other donors' samples. Both conserved end residues are part of each CDR3. Each record gives: V gene, D gene, clone size, J gene, CDR3 DNA, CDR3 protein. A D gene is named only where the DNA matches it firmly. Clone size, where shown, is once, few, many, or a class for clones that have expanded.

V gene: TRBV6-5; D gene: NA; clone size: NA; J gene: TRBJ2-7; CDR3 DNA: TGTGCCAGCAGTTACGCGGGGAACGAGCAGTACTTC; CDR3 protein: CASSYAGNEQYF
V gene: TRBV11-3; D gene: NA; clone size: NA; J gene: TRBJ2-3; CDR3 DNA: TGTGCCAGCAGCCCGTTTACGGGTGGTACGCAGTATTTT; CDR3 protein: CASSPFTGGTQYF
V gene: TRBV6-5; D gene: NA; clone size: many; J gene: TRBJ1-1; CDR3 DNA: TGTGCCAGCAGTTACAGTAGGGACACTGAAGCTTTCTTT; CDR3 protein: CASSYSRDTEAFF
V gene: TRBV28; D gene: TRBD1; clone size: NA; J gene: TRBJ1-1; CDR3 DNA: TGTGCCAGCAGTGGGACAGGGACCGTCACTGAAGCTTTCTTT; CDR3 protein: CASSGTGTVTEAFF
V gene: TRBV27; D gene: NA; clone size: few; J gene: TRBJ1-5; CDR3 DNA: TGTGCCAGCAGTTTTAGGGGGTCAGGGCAGCCCCAGCATTTT; CDR3 protein: CASSFRGSGQPQHF
V gene: TRBV4-1; D gene: NA; clone size: many; J gene: TRBJ1-4; CDR3 DNA: TGCGCCAGCAGCCAAGAAGCTGGCCTATCTAATGAAAAACTGTTTTTT; CDR3 protein: CASSQEAGLSNEKLFF
V gene: TRBV6-1; D gene: NA; clone size: many; J gene: TRBJ1-1; CDR3 DNA: TGTGCCAGCAGTACCACCGGGGGTGAAGCTTTCTTT; CDR3 protein: CASSTTGGEAFF
V gene: TRBV19; D gene: TRBD2; clone size: few; J gene: TRBJ2-1; CDR3 DNA: TGTGCCAGTAGGCGAGCGGGGGTCTACAATGAGCAGTTCTTC; CDR3 protein: CASRRAGVYNEQFF
V gene: TRBV28; D gene: TRBD2; clone size: many; J gene: TRBJ2-5; CDR3 DNA: TGTGCCAGCACCGGGGCAGGACTAGCCCGGGAGACCCAGTACTTC; CDR3 protein: CASTGAGLARETQYF
V gene: TRBV6-1; D gene: NA; clone size: few; J gene: TRBJ2-4; CDR3 DNA: TGTGCCAGCAGTTCGGTGGGTCAGTACAGAGACGCAAAAAACATTCAGTACTTC; CDR3 protein: CASSSVGQYRDAKNIQYF
V gene: TRBV5-1; D gene: NA; clone size: NA; J gene: TRBJ2-5; CDR3 DNA: TGCGCCAGCAGCTTGGGTTGGGCGGAGACCCAGTACTTC; CDR3 protein: CASSLGWAETQYF
V gene: TRBV6-5; D gene: TRBD1; clone size: few; J gene: TRBJ2-1; CDR3 DNA: TGTGCCAGCAGCCCCCAGGCCGGACAGGGGGCAGATGAGCAGTTCTTC; CDR3 protein: CASSPQAGQGADEQFF
V gene: TRBV20-1; D gene: TRBD2; clone size: many; J gene: TRBJ2-3; CDR3 DNA: TGCAGTGCTAGCGGGGGTGCGGGAGAGGCAGATACGCAGTATTTT; CDR3 protein: CSASGGAGEADTQYF
V gene: TRBV5-1; D gene: NA; clone size: many; J gene: TRBJ1-2; CDR3 DNA: TGCGCCAGCAGCCCCGACAGCCGCGCGCCCTATGGCTACACCTTC; CDR3 protein: CASSPDSRAPYGYTF
V gene: TRBV5-1; D gene: NA; clone size: NA; J gene: TRBJ2-3; CDR3 DNA: TGCGCCAGCAGCTCCAACCCGACGGGCACAGATACGCAGTATTTT; CDR3 protein: CASSSNPTGTDTQYF
V gene: TRBV27; D gene: NA; clone size: few; J gene: TRBJ1-5; CDR3 DNA: TGTGCCAGCAGTCGACATCAACATAGCAATCAGCCACAGCATTTT; CDR3 protein: CASSRHQHSNQPQHF
V gene: TRBV5-1; D gene: TRBD2; clone size: many; J gene: TRBJ2-3; CDR3 DNA: TGCGCCAGCAGCTTGTGGGGACTAGCGGGAACAGATACGCAGTATTTT; CDR3 protein: CASSLWGLAGTDTQYF
V gene: TRBV11-2; D gene: TRBD2; clone size: many; J gene: TRBJ2-5; CDR3 DNA: TGTGCCAGCAGCTTAGATGACGCGGGAGCGGGTAGCAAGACCCAGTACTTC; CDR3 protein: CASSLDDAGAGSKTQYF
V gene: TRBV6-9; D gene: NA; clone size: medium-sized; J gene: TRBJ2-2; CDR3 DNA: TGTGCCAGCAGCTCTACGGGCACCGGGGAGCTGTTTTTT; CDR3 protein: CASSSTGTGELFF
V gene: TRBV5-1; D gene: NA; clone size: NA; J gene: TRBJ1-2; CDR3 DNA: TGCGCCAGCAGCTTGACAGGGAAGGACTATGGCTACACCTTC; CDR3 protein: CASSLTGKDYGYTF
V gene: TRBV3-1; D gene: TRBD1; clone size: many; J gene: TRBJ1-6; CDR3 DNA: TGTGCCAGCAGCCCTAGGACAGGGGGTTTTTCACCCCTCCACTTT; CDR3 protein: CASSPRTGGFSPLHF
V gene: TRBV20-1; D gene: NA; clone size: many; J gene: TRBJ1-4; CDR3 DNA: TGCAGTGCTAGTCGAGTCGGTGCAACTAATGAAAAACTGTTTTTT; CDR3 protein: CSASRVGATNEKLFF
V gene: TRBV20-1; D gene: NA; clone size: many; J gene: TRBJ2-1; CDR3 DNA: TGCAGTACCCAGGGTAGCGAGAACTACAATGAGCAGTTCTTC; CDR3 protein: CSTQGSENYNEQFF
V gene: TRBV11-2; D gene: NA; clone size: NA; J gene: TRBJ2-7; CDR3 DNA: TGTGCCAGCAGCTTAGTGTACGAGCAGTACTTC; CDR3 protein: CASSLVYEQYF
V gene: TRBV6-1; D gene: TRBD2; clone size: few; J gene: TRBJ2-5; CDR3 DNA: TGTACCAACAGTGGTCGGGGGAGGGCCTTGGAGACCCAGTACTTC; CDR3 protein: CTNSGRGRALETQYF
V gene: TRBV12-3/TRBV12-4; D gene: TRBD1; clone size: NA; J gene: TRBJ1-2; CDR3 DNA: TGTGCCAGCAGTTCCCCCGGACAGGTCTATGGCTACACCTTC; CDR3 protein: CASSSPGQVYGYTF
V gene: TRBV6-1; D gene: NA; clone size: NA; J gene: TRBJ2-3; CDR3 DNA: TGTGCCAGCAGTGGAACTCCTGAGGGCACAGATACGCAGTATTTT; CDR3 protein: CASSGTPEGTDTQYF
V gene: TRBV5-1; D gene: NA; clone size: NA; J gene: TRBJ1-3; CDR3 DNA: TGCGCCAGCAGCTTTACAGCCCCTCGAAACACCATATATTTT; CDR3 protein: CASSFTAPRNTIYF
V gene: TRBV20-1; D gene: TRBD1; clone size: NA; J gene: TRBJ1-5; CDR3 DNA: TGCAGTGCTGCCCTTGGGGGACAGGGTTTGGATAGCAATCAGCCCCAGCATTTT; CDR3 protein: CSAALGGQGLDSNQPQHF
V gene: TRBV6-5; D gene: TRBD2; clone size: medium-sized; J gene: TRBJ2-3; CDR3 DNA: TGTGCCAGCAGTTACTCAAGCGGGAGGGGCACAGATACGCAGTATTTT; CDR3 protein: CASSYSSGRGTDTQYF
V gene: TRBV9; D gene: NA; clone size: many; J gene: TRBJ1-2; CDR3 DNA: TGTGCCAGCAGCGTAGTGAGCATGCCCTATGGCTACACCTTC; CDR3 protein: CASSVVSMPYGYTF
V gene: TRBV3-1; D gene: NA; clone size: NA; J gene: TRBJ2-7; CDR3 DNA: TGTGCCAACAGCCCCGGAGTCAGGGGAAACGAGCAGTACTTC; CDR3 protein: CANSPGVRGNEQYF
V gene: TRBV6-1; D gene: NA; clone size: few; J gene: TRBJ2-7; CDR3 DNA: TGTGCCAGCAGTGAGATGACGGTGACCTACGAGCAGTACTTC; CDR3 protein: CASSEMTVTYEQYF
V gene: TRBV6-1; D gene: NA; clone size: NA; J gene: TRBJ1-4; CDR3 DNA: TGTGCCAGCAGGATACAGTGGGACGGGGGTGAAAAACTGTTTTTT; CDR3 protein: CASRIQWDGGEKLFF
V gene: TRBV6-2/TRBV6-3; D gene: NA; clone size: medium-sized; J gene: TRBJ2-7; CDR3 DNA: TGTGCCAGCAGTTACGAGGGGACAACTTCCTACGAGCAGTACTTC; CDR3 protein: CASSYEGTTSYEQYF
V gene: TRBV27; D gene: NA; clone size: NA; J gene: TRBJ1-2; CDR3 DNA: TGTGCTAGCAGACCCCAACAGGGTGCGTATGGCTACACCTTC; CDR3 protein: CASRPQQGAYGYTF
V gene: TRBV9; D gene: NA; clone size: many; J gene: TRBJ2-2; CDR3 DNA: TGTGCCAGCAGCGTAGGATCAAGACCGAACACCGGGGAGCTGTTTTTT; CDR3 protein: CASSVGSRPNTGELFF
V gene: TRBV12-1; D gene: NA; clone size: many; J gene: TRBJ2-7; CDR3 DNA: TGTGCCAGCAGCTTTGGGGAGGGCCAAAACCTAAAGTCCTACGAGCAGTACTTC; CDR3 protein: CASSFGEGQNLKSYEQYF
V gene: TRBV11-3; D gene: TRBD2; clone size: many; J gene: TRBJ2-3; CDR3 DNA: TGTGCCAGCAGCTTCTCTTCTAGCGGGAGTGATACGCAGTATTTT; CDR3 protein: CASSFSSSGSDTQYF
V gene: TRBV4-1; D gene: TRBD1; clone size: many; J gene: TRBJ1-1; CDR3 DNA: TGCGCCAGCAGACAAACAGGGGTTACTGAAGCTTTCTTT; CDR3 protein: CASRQTGVTEAFF
V gene: TRBV6-1; D gene: TRBD1; clone size: few; J gene: TRBJ2-3; CDR3 DNA: TGTGCCAGCAGGGGGGGACAGGGAACAGATACGCAGTATTTT; CDR3 protein: CASRGGQGTDTQYF
V gene: TRBV25-1; D gene: NA; clone size: medium-sized; J gene: TRBJ1-3; CDR3 DNA: TGTGCCAGCAGTGATACCGGGGATGGAAACACCATATATTTT; CDR3 protein: CASSDTGDGNTIYF
V gene: TRBV19; D gene: TRBD1; clone size: many; J gene: TRBJ1-1; CDR3 DNA: TGTGCCAGTAGTATGACAGGGGGGGACACTGAAGCTTTCTTT; CDR3 protein: CASSMTGGDTEAFF
V gene: TRBV7-8; D gene: NA; clone size: many; J gene: TRBJ1-4; CDR3 DNA: TGTGCCAGCAGCTTCGTCGCGGGCGGGGAGGAAAAACTGTTTTTT; CDR3 protein: CASSFVAGGEEKLFF
V gene: TRBV7-7; D gene: TRBD1; clone size: many; J gene: TRBJ2-5; CDR3 DNA: TGTGCTAGCAGCTTACAGGGGGCGGAGACCCAGTACTTC; CDR3 protein: CASSLQGAETQYF
V gene: TRBV6-1; D gene: NA; clone size: NA; J gene: TRBJ1-2; CDR3 DNA: TGTGCCAGCAGTGAGCCGGAGGGGTGGGCCTATGGCTACACCTTC; CDR3 protein: CASSEPEGWAYGYTF
V gene: TRBV5-1; D gene: NA; clone size: many; J gene: TRBJ2-5; CDR3 DNA: TGCGCCAGCAGCTTGGGAGGGGAAGGGGCACAAGAGACCCAGTACTTC; CDR3 protein: CASSLGGEGAQETQYF
V gene: TRBV20-1; D gene: NA; clone size: many; J gene: TRBJ1-1; CDR3 DNA: TGCAGTGCTAGGACACCCTTGAACACTGAAGCTTTCTTT; CDR3 protein: CSARTPLNTEAFF
V gene: TRBV6-4; D gene: NA; clone size: few; J gene: TRBJ2-3; CDR3 DNA: TGTGCCAGCAGTGACGGGAGCGGCACAGATACGCAGTATTTT; CDR3 protein: CASSDGSGTDTQYF